A single sample is the source of the 32 T cell receptor beta chains below, sequenced in a study of OX40 agonist ivuxolimab in advanced cancers. The method was immunoSEQ multiplex PCR; TCRdb's version includes in-frame clones alone and lacks a portion of them. The sample shows under 110,000 clones, just over 90% of them seen only once. Sequences were derived from CD4+ or CD8+ T cells sorted from blood, sampled in a trial of the OX40 agonist ivuxolimab. Receptors originate from an adult with an advanced solid tumor such as melanoma, head and neck, liver or kidney cancer.

The chain recombines TRBV11-3 with TRBJ2-5, with D possibly TRBD2 on 6 matching bases. The germline V and J ends were trimmed by 4 bases and 2 bases, with 14 bases remaining between them. Germline V gene data show CDR1 as SGHNT and CDR2 as YENEEA. The length of the CDR3 is 15 residues. The CDR3 coding sequence is TGTGCCAGCAGCTCCGGGAGCCGGGGACAAGAGACCCAGTACTTC. Its translation is CASSSGSRGQETQYF.

The V call is TRBV7-3, the J call TRBJ2-1; 9 bases match TRBD2. CDR1 SGHTA and CDR2 FQGTGA come from the germline V gene. The CDR3 spans 16 residues. Trimming removed 5 bases from V and 4 bases from J; junction bases left unmatched: 9. The CDR3 DNA reads TGTGCCAGCAGCCTGTTAGCGGGGGATTTTTACAATGAGCAGTTCTTC. It codes for CASSLLAGDFYNEQFF.

This clone was seen only a few times. The chain uses TRBV5-4 and TRBJ1-2; no clear D gene. The CDR3 length is 15 residues. V was shortened by 0 bases and J by 4 bases, with 13 bases between the two germline ends. The V gene's germline CDR1 is SGHNT and CDR2 YYREEE (reference sequence). CDR3 amino acids: CASSLASAGGYGYTF. The CDR3 DNA sequence: TGTGCCAGCAGCTTGGCATCGGCAGGCGGCTATGGCTACACCTTC.

The chain couples TRBV19 to TRBJ1-2; 9 nucleotides align to TRBD1. The CDR3 runs 13 residues. CDR1 LNHDA and CDR2 SQIVND come from the germline V gene (reference sequence). Unmatched junction bases numbered 6, after V lost 6 bases and J lost 7 bases. The CDR3 DNA is TGTGCCAGTAGAACAACAGGGGGCTCTGGCTACACCTTC. Its protein is CASRTTGGSGYTF.

As DNA, the CDR3 is TGCGCCAGCAGCCAAGACGGGACAGACACAGATACGCAGTATTTT. Translating gives CASSQDGTDTDTQYF. This chain connects TRBV4-1 to TRBJ2-3; 7 bases map to TRBD1. CDR1 and CDR2 (germline): MGHRA, YSYEKL. The J segment lost 2 bases and the V segment lost 0 bases, leaving 2 bases of the junction unmatched. The CDR3 length is 15 residues.

This rearrangement joins TRBV30 to TRBJ1-3, with a tentative D call TRBD1 (6 bases). Trimming pared 4 bases from V and 4 bases from J, leaving 32 bases between. The length of the CDR3 is 20 residues. Looked up from germline, CDR1 is GTSNPN and CDR2 is SVGIG (reference sequence). CDR3 bases: TGTGCCTGGAATTCCTACAGGGTAGCGGGCGCTACTATTCCAGGAAACACCATATATTTT. Its protein is CAWNSYRVAGATIPGNTIYF.

The chain couples TRBV27 to TRBJ2-1, with D possibly being TRBD2 (6 bases). Germline V gives CDR1 MNHEY, CDR2 SMNVEV (reference sequence). V lost 5 bases to trimming and J lost 4 bases, with 18 bases between them. CDR3 size: 16 residues. The CDR3 nucleotides read TGTGCCAGCAGTCAATATCTAGGCGGGGTATACAATGAGCAGTTCTTC. Encoded protein: CASSQYLGGVYNEQFF.

This chain connects TRBV6-1 to TRBJ1-2; D might be TRBD1 (6 bases). The V and J ends lost 3 bases and 7 bases respectively, with 15 bases between them. Germline CDR1 is MNHNS and CDR2 is SASEGT. The CDR3 runs to 14 residues. CDR3 residues: CASSEVMAGAGYTF. CDR3 sequence (DNA): TGTGCCAGCAGTGAGGTGATGGCGGGGGCTGGCTACACCTTC.

This clone was seen a handful of times. This chain uses TRBV28 with TRBJ1-6, with TRBD1 matching 11 bases. The V and J ends lost 6 bases and 9 bases, in that order; junction bases with no gene match: 7. CDR1 MDHEN and CDR2 SYDVKM come from the germline V gene. The CDR3 contains 15 residues. CDR3 region: CASSSSGTGGSPLHF. The CDR3 DNA reads as TGTGCCAGCAGCTCATCCGGGACAGGGGGTTCACCCCTCCACTTT.

The chain has TRBV29-1 and TRBJ2-7; D remains ambiguous. The CDR3 contains 10 residues. Germline CDR1 and CDR2: SQVTM and ANQGSEA. The V gene lost 4 bases and the J gene lost 6 bases, with 7 bases spanning the gap. The CDR3: CSVGEFEQYF. The CDR3 region has the DNA TGCAGCGTTGGTGAGTTCGAGCAGTACTTC.

The sample holds one count of this clone. This chain links TRBV28 with TRBJ2-5; 9 nucleotides match TRBD2. With 8 bases clipped from V and 5 bases from J, the junction kept 12 bases outside the gene matches. Per the germline V gene, CDR1 is MDHEN and CDR2 is SYDVKM. The CDR3 is 15 residues long. The CDR3, as DNA: TGTGCCAGCGGCCTAGCGGGGACCAAGGGGGAGACCCAGTACTTC. Residues: CASGLAGTKGETQYF.

The CDR3 spells CASSMLSNQPQHF. CDR3 in DNA: TGTGCCAGTAGTATGTTAAGCAATCAGCCCCAGCATTTT. The V gene is TRBV19, the J gene TRBJ1-5, with unresolved D. From germline, CDR1 is LNHDA and CDR2 SQIVND (reference sequence). Trimming took 3 bases from V and 1 from J, leaving 4 bases between them. The CDR3 totals 13 residues.

This chain links TRBV18 with TRBJ1-5; D remains ambiguous. CDR1 is KGHSH, CDR2 LQKENI, per germline. The length of the CDR3 is 16 residues. Trimming left V 3 bases short and J 2 bases short, with 14 bases between. CDR3 region: CASSPPGLGGNQPQHF. The CDR3 nucleotides are TGTGCCAGCTCACCTCCCGGACTTGGTGGCAATCAGCCCCAGCATTTT. Looking up the rest from reference TRBV18 and TRBJ1-5 gives the full variable domain: NAGVMQNPRHLVRRRGQEARLRCSPMKGHSHVYWYRQLPEEGLKFMVYLQKENIIDESGMPKERFSAEFPKEGPSILRIQQVVRGDSAAYFCASSPPGLGGNQPQHFGDGTRLSIL.

In this sample, this clone turned up a few times. The rearrangement links TRBV14 to TRBJ2-3; 10 positions agree with TRBD1. CDR1 SGHDN and CDR2 FVKESK come from the germline V gene. V shed 3 bases and J 0 bases; nucleotides not matched to a gene: 15. The CDR3 length is 20 residues. CDR3 sequence reads: CASSQRQGARRSASTDTQYF. The CDR3 coding sequence is TGTGCCAGCAGCCAGAGACAGGGGGCACGGCGCTCGGCTAGCACAGATACGCAGTATTTT.

The chain combines TRBV6-5 with TRBJ2-5, with a weak D call TRBD1 (6 bases). Per germline, CDR1 MNHEY and CDR2 SVGAGI. This CDR3 has 15 residues. The V gene lost 2 bases and the J gene lost 2 bases, with 12 bases spanning the gap. CDR3 residues: CASSYGGARQETQYF. CDR3 DNA: TGTGCCAGCAGTTACGGGGGCGCTAGGCAAGAGACCCAGTACTTC.

The chain recombines TRBV23-1 with TRBJ2-1; D may be TRBD1 (7 bases). TRBV23-1 belongs to the ORF category, with a function that is uncertain. The CDR3 has 15 residues. Trimming stripped 6 bases from V and 3 bases from J, with 15 bases between. CDR3 nucleotides: TGCGCCAGCAGCCACGGCGGGACAGACTACAATGAGCAGTTCTTC. Amino acids: CASSHGGTDYNEQFF.

The chain joins TRBV10-3 to TRBJ2-3, with D possibly matching TRBD2 (6 bases). This CDR3 is 15 amino acids long. The ends were cut back, 6 bases at V and 0 bases at J, with 13 bases in the middle. The germline CDR1 and CDR2 sequences are ENHRY and SYGVKD. The CDR3 sequence: CAIRTSSLSTDTQYF. CDR3 coding DNA: TGTGCCATCAGGACTAGTTCGCTTAGCACAGATACGCAGTATTTT.

This chain connects TRBV7-9 to TRBJ2-5; D uncertain. Germline V gives CDR1 SEHNR, CDR2 FQNEAQ (reference sequence). The CDR3 has 11 amino acids. Trimming took 5 bases from V and 5 from J, leaving 6 bases between them. CDR3 coding DNA: TGTGCCAGCAGCCCCCAGGAGACCCAGTACTTC. Amino acid sequence: CASSPQETQYF.

This chain joins TRBV7-2 and TRBJ2-1; 8 positions agree with TRBD2. The ends lost 6 bases at V and 7 bases at J; junction bases unmatched: 14. The CDR3 has 16 amino acids. CDR1 and CDR2 from the germline V gene are SGHTA and FQGNSA. CDR3 region: CASSSSGTRTVNEQFF. CDR3 bases: TGTGCCAGCAGTTCTTCCGGGACTAGGACCGTTAATGAGCAGTTCTTC.

The chain has TRBV19 and TRBJ2-7, with D uncertain. CDR1 LNHDA and CDR2 SQIVND come from the germline V gene (reference sequence). CDR3 size: 17 residues. Trimming pared 5 bases from V and 2 bases from J, leaving 22 bases between. For the CDR3, the DNA is TGTGCCAGTAGTCTCTCCGCGTCATCCCTTTCACCCTACGAGCAGTACTTC. This translates into CASSLSASSLSPYEQYF.

The V and J genes are TRBV7-6 and TRBJ2-5; D is ambiguous. Germline lookup yields CDR1 SGHVS and CDR2 FNYEAQ. CDR3 size: 15 residues. Trimming took off 5 bases at V and 0 bases at J, with 13 bases between the two ends. The CDR3, as DNA: TGTGCCAGCAGCAAGTCTACCAGAAACCAAGAGACCCAGTACTTC. It specifies CASSKSTRNQETQYF.

The rearrangement joins TRBV2 to TRBJ2-1, with 7 bases identical to TRBD2. The CDR3 has 15 amino acids. Germline CDR1 SNHLY, CDR2 FYNNEI. Trimming cost V 6 bases and J 7 bases; bases outside gene matches: 12. The CDR3 protein is CASSKKRSGENEQFF. The CDR3 region has the DNA TGTGCCAGCAGCAAAAAGAGAAGCGGGGAGAATGAGCAGTTCTTC.

V and J are TRBV4-1 and TRBJ1-2, with 7 bases lining up with TRBD1. The CDR3 sequence is 17 residues long. Per germline, CDR1 MGHRA and CDR2 YSYEKL. V shed 2 bases and J 1 base; nucleotides not matched to a gene: 10. CDR3 DNA: TGCGCCAGCAGCCAAAGCGACAGGGTAGGCCTTAACTATGGCTACACCTTC. Its protein product is CASSQSDRVGLNYGYTF.

The J gene is TRBJ2-2, the V gene TRBV4-3; D might be TRBD1 (5 bases). This CDR3 comprises 16 residues. Germline V gene lookup returns CDR1 LGHNA and CDR2 YSLEER. V was trimmed by 0 bases and J by 3 bases, leaving 11 bases between them. CDR3 DNA: TGCGCCAGCAGCCAAGATCCACCAGGGTACACCGGGGAGCTGTTTTTT. Translated, it gives CASSQDPPGYTGELFF.

V and J are TRBV14 and TRBJ2-3; D is possibly TRBD1 or TRBD2 (5 bases each). CDR1 is SGHDN, CDR2 FVKESK, per germline. The CDR3 length is 17 residues. V lost 3 bases, J lost 0 bases, and 16 bases lay in between. This chain's CDR3 is CASSHGKGTSSTDTQYF. Here the CDR3 DNA reads TGTGCCAGCAGCCATGGGAAGGGGACGTCTAGCACAGATACGCAGTATTTT. Combining the CDR3 with reference TRBV14 and TRBJ2-3 gives the whole variable domain EAGVTQFPSHSVIEKGQTVTLRCDPISGHDNLYWYRRVMGKEIKFLLHFVKESKQDESGMPNNRFLAERTGGTYSTLKVQPAELEDSGVYFCASSHGKGTSSTDTQYFGPGTRLTVL.

V gene TRBV7-2 combines with J gene TRBJ2-7, with TRBD1 matching 10 bases. The CDR3 loop spans 15 amino acids. V lost 5 bases, J lost 3 bases, and 7 bases stayed unmatched. Germline CDR1 SGHTA, CDR2 FQGNSA. The CDR3 region has the DNA TGTGCCAGCAGCCGAGACAGGGGGCGCGTCTACGAGCAGTACTTC. It encodes CASSRDRGRVYEQYF.

This chain links TRBV7-9 with TRBJ1-4; D unclear. This CDR3 spans 12 amino acids. The ends were cut back, 7 bases at V and 8 bases at J, with 11 bases in the middle. The V gene's germline CDR1 is SEHNR and CDR2 FQNEAQ (reference sequence). The CDR3: CASTDLGEKLFF. In nucleotides, the CDR3 is TGTGCCAGCACCGATTTGGGGGAAAAACTGTTTTTT.

The chain recombines TRBV9 with TRBJ1-4; maybe TRBD1 (5 bases). CDR3 length: 13 amino acids. Trimming pared 7 bases from V and 8 bases from J, leaving 15 bases between. Germline CDR1 reads SGDLS; CDR2 reads YYNGEE. CDR3 sequence (DNA): TGTGCCAGCGGAGGGGTAGCAGGCGAAAAACTGTTTTTT. Translated, it gives CASGGVAGEKLFF.

This chain links TRBV28 with TRBJ1-2; the D gene is possibly TRBD1 (5 bases). Germline V gene sequence: CDR1 MDHEN, CDR2 SYDVKM. This CDR3 region has 12 residues. Trimming took off 7 bases at V and 3 bases at J, with 9 bases between the two ends. The CDR3 protein is CASTEGYYGYTF. The CDR3 nucleotides are TGTGCCAGCACCGAGGGGTACTATGGCTACACCTTC.

The chain employs TRBV7-2 and TRBJ2-3, with 7 bases lining up with TRBD2. Germline assignment: CDR1 SGHTA and CDR2 FQGNSA. This CDR3 comprises 14 residues. Germline trimming cut 4 bases from V and 2 bases from J; bases unmatched to any gene: 3. Here the CDR3 reads CASSWRDYTDTQYF. DNA for the CDR3: TGTGCCAGCAGCTGGCGGGACTACACAGATACGCAGTATTTT. The full variable domain, with the rest looked up from reference TRBV7-2 and TRBJ2-3, is GAGVSQSPSNKVTEKGKDVELRCDPISGHTALYWYRQSLGQGLEFLIYFQGNSAPDKSGLPSDRFSAERTGGSVSTLTIQRTQQEDSAVYLCASSWRDYTDTQYFGPGTRLTVL.

V is TRBV10-1 and J is TRBJ1-4; 12 bases fit TRBD1. Per germline, CDR1 WNHNN and CDR2 SYGVQD (reference sequence). The V and J ends lost 11 bases and 7 bases, in that order; junction bases with no gene match: 26. The CDR3 contains 20 residues. The CDR3 sequence is CASVLFMAGQGAILSEKLFF. The CDR3 DNA is TGCGCCTCCGTCCTCTTTATGGCGGGACAGGGGGCGATCTTAAGTGAAAAACTGTTTTTT.

The V and J genes are TRBV6-5 and TRBJ2-7, with TRBD1 matching 7 bases. The CDR3 covers 15 residues. V was clipped by 4 bases and J by 2 bases; unmatched bases: 8. Germline V gives CDR1 MNHEY, CDR2 SVGAGI. The CDR3 DNA reads TGTGCCAGCAGTTTAGACAGGGCCTTACCCTACGAGCAGTACTTC. The encoded protein is CASSLDRALPYEQYF.